These 31 T cell receptor beta chains were sequenced from one sample in a study of T-cell reconstitution after alpha-beta-depleted transplantation in children. Preparation of the TCRbeta library involved a method that used unique molecular identifiers. A single record per CDR3 protein comes from TCRdb applying MiXCR to the PCR reads. The sample shows approximately 420,000 distinct CDR3 sequences, under 13% of them seen only once. The sequencing used PBMCs from the stem cell graft donor, collected from the stem cell graft. These receptor sequences come from a human donor who donated a stem cell graft to a child with acute myeloid leukemia.

The genes are TRBV4-1 and TRBJ2-7, with TRBD1 identical over 7 bases. This CDR3 is built from 17 residues. Germline CDR1 reads MGHRA; CDR2 reads YSYEKL. V lost 0 bases and J lost 4; bases outside the gene matches: 12. The CDR3 protein is CASSQDLNRQGGYEQYF. CDR3 nucleotide sequence: TGCGCCAGCAGCCAAGATCTAAATCGACAGGGCGGGTACGAGCAGTACTTC.

The gene calls are TRBV3-1 and TRBJ2-1; D is uncertain. Germline CDR1 LGHDT, CDR2 YNNKEL (reference sequence). CDR3 length: 13 amino acids. V dropped 4 bases and J dropped 0 bases, with 4 bases sitting between them. CDR3: CASSRHSYNEQFF. In nucleotides, the CDR3 is TGTGCCAGCAGCCGCCACTCCTACAATGAGCAGTTCTTC.

This clonotype was recorded a few times. The chain has TRBV4-3 and TRBJ2-7, with D maybe TRBD1 (6 bases). Trimming left V 3 bases short and J 1 base short, with 13 bases between. Looked up from germline, CDR1 is LGHNA and CDR2 is YSLEER. This CDR3 contains 15 residues. CDR3 in amino acids: CASSHRAGTSYEQYF. CDR3 nucleotide sequence: TGCGCCAGCAGCCACAGGGCCGGGACATCCTACGAGCAGTACTTC.

The chain recombines TRBV5-4 with TRBJ2-4; 7 nucleotides line up with TRBD2. The CDR3 is 16 residues long. Trimming took 1 base from V and 4 from J; bases not matched to a gene: 8. Germline CDR1 is SGHNT and CDR2 is YYREEE (reference sequence). In DNA, the CDR3 is TGTGCCAGCAGCTTGAGTCCTAGCGGCCTAAAAAACATTCAGTACTTC. Translating it yields CASSLSPSGLKNIQYF.

There are many counts of this clonotype. This sequence joins TRBV5-6 and TRBJ2-2, with a tentative D call TRBD1 (6 bases). From germline, CDR1 is SGHDT and CDR2 YYEEEE. Deletions cut 4 bases from V and 0 bases from J, with 13 bases between. This CDR3 contains 16 residues. The CDR3 sequence: CASSLPGQTNTGELFF. In DNA form, the CDR3 reads TGTGCCAGCAGCCTACCGGGACAAACGAACACCGGGGAGCTGTTTTTT.

V gene TRBV6-2 or TRBV6-3 combines with J gene TRBJ2-7; D is possibly TRBD1 or TRBD2 (5 bases each). The germline V and J ends were trimmed by 8 bases and 0 bases, with 17 bases remaining between them. Germline CDR1 and CDR2: MNHEY and SVGEGT. This CDR3 is built from 15 residues. The CDR3 loop reads CASRGVRGASYEQYV. The CDR3 DNA reads as TGTGCCAGCCGAGGTGTCCGAGGGGCCTCCTACGAGCAGTACGTC.

The chain couples TRBV6-5 to TRBJ2-2, with TRBD2 matching over 7 bases. Germline V gives CDR1 MNHEY, CDR2 SVGAGI. The CDR3 is 16 amino acids. Germline trimming cut 0 bases from V and 4 bases from J; bases unmatched to any gene: 5. The CDR3 sequence is CASSYSTAGVTGELFF. DNA for the CDR3: TGTGCCAGCAGTTACTCGACTGCGGGAGTCACCGGGGAGCTGTTTTTT.

This sequence joins TRBV7-6 and TRBJ2-5; 14 bases align to TRBD2. This CDR3 spans 18 amino acids. Germline V CDR1 and CDR2: SGHVS, FNYEAQ. V was pared by 5 bases and J by 4 bases, with 12 bases of the junction left unmatched. For the CDR3, the DNA is TGTGCCAGCAGCGTCGCGACTAGCGGGGGGGCGGTGATAGAGACCCAGTACTTC. Translation: CASSVATSGGAVIETQYF.

The chain is built from TRBV6-2 or TRBV6-3 and TRBJ2-1; D gene unclear. Germline CDR1 MNHEY, CDR2 SVGEGT. Trimming removed 5 bases from V and 5 bases from J, with 13 bases in between. CDR3 length equals 14 residues. In nucleotides, the CDR3 is TGTGCCAGCAGTGGCATAGGGTATAACAATGAGCAGTTCTTC. Translated: CASSGIGYNNEQFF.

V gene TRBV20-1 combines with J gene TRBJ2-7; tentative D call: TRBD2 (6 bases). V was clipped by 5 bases and J by 4 bases, with 15 bases between them. Germline CDR1 reads DFQATT; CDR2 reads SNEGSKA (reference sequence). This CDR3 has 13 residues. CDR3 sequence reads: CSASRDSLYEQYF. The CDR3, as DNA: TGCAGTGCTTCCCGGGACTCTCTATACGAGCAGTACTTC.

This clonotype was counted many times. The V call is TRBV13, the J call TRBJ2-7; 9 nucleotides align to TRBD2. The V gene end was trimmed by 5 bases and the J gene end by 8 bases; junction bases not matched to a gene: 16. The CDR3 has 16 residues. The germline V gene has CDR1 PRHDT and CDR2 FYEKMQ (reference sequence). As DNA, the CDR3 is TGTGCCAGCAGCCAAACAAGCGGGAGGCTCGGGGGGAAGCAGTACTTC. It encodes CASSQTSGRLGGKQYF.

This clonotype was seen repeatedly, ten times or more. V usage is TRBV11-2 and J usage is TRBJ2-7; no reliable D call. V was cut by 2 bases and J by 5 bases, with 7 bases left in between. Germline V gene sequence: CDR1 SGHAT, CDR2 FQNNGV. The CDR3 has 12 amino acids. The CDR3 loop is CASSLNRDEQYF. Written as DNA, the CDR3 is TGTGCCAGCAGCTTAAATAGGGACGAGCAGTACTTC.

This clonotype was observed a few times. This chain connects TRBV12-3 or TRBV12-4 to TRBJ1-2; unclear D gene. Trimming took off 5 bases at V and 4 bases at J, with 14 bases between the two ends. The CDR3 totals 14 residues. In nucleotides, the CDR3 is TGTGCCAGCAGTGGGTCCGCTGAAGCCTATGGCTACACCTTC. Translating it yields CASSGSAEAYGYTF.

The CDR3, as DNA: TGTGCCATCAGTACCCCGGGAGGTACTGAGCAGTTCTTC. Translating gives CAISTPGGTEQFF. The chain employs TRBV10-3 and TRBJ2-1, with 7 positions matching TRBD2. V lost 5 bases and J lost 9; bases outside the gene matches: 7. Germline CDR1 is ENHRY and CDR2 is SYGVKD. CDR3 length: 13 residues.

This clonotype occurred a few times. V gene TRBV7-9 combines with J gene TRBJ2-7; 8 nucleotides agree with TRBD1. Germline assignment: CDR1 SEHNR and CDR2 FQNEAQ (reference sequence). The CDR3 spans 14 residues. J was trimmed by 5 bases and V by 4 bases; bases with no gene match: 7. CDR3 nucleotide sequence: TGTGCCAGCAGCTCCCCCGGACAGGGTGACGAGCAGTACGTC. As protein: CASSSPGQGDEQYV.

This clonotype was seen at least ten times. The chain couples TRBV6-6 to TRBJ1-6; 7 bases are a match to TRBD1. Germline values: CDR1 MNHNY, CDR2 SVGAGI (reference sequence). The CDR3 has 13 residues. V dropped 8 bases and J dropped 6; count of bases not matched to a gene: 4. The CDR3 nucleotides read TGTGCCAGCTCGACAGGGCGTAATTCACCCCTCCACTTT. This gives the protein CASSTGRNSPLHF.

This chain links TRBV19 with TRBJ1-1; D uncertain. This CDR3 is 14 amino acids long. Germline CDR1 is LNHDA and CDR2 is SQIVND (reference sequence). The V end lost 5 bases, the J end lost 0 bases, and 10 bases lay between the germline ends. The CDR3 here is CASSPRIMNTEAFF. The DNA for the CDR3 is TGTGCCAGTAGTCCGCGGATAATGAACACTGAAGCTTTCTTT.

The rearrangement links TRBV20-1 to TRBJ1-5; 11 bases agree with TRBD1. V lost 1 base to trimming and J lost 4 bases; unmatched junction nucleotides: 9. Germline V CDR1 and CDR2: DFQATT, SNEGSKA (reference sequence). This CDR3 is 17 amino acids long. The CDR3 nucleotides are TGCAGTGCTAGAGGTGGGACAGGGGGTTGGTCGAATCAGCCCCAGCATTTT. Its translation is CSARGGTGGWSNQPQHF.

This clonotype was counted ten times or more. The chain uses TRBV7-2 and TRBJ2-5, with D perhaps given as TRBD1 or TRBD2 (5 bases each). Trimming removed 7 bases at V and 5 bases at J, with 8 bases between. Germline V gene lookup returns CDR1 SGHTA and CDR2 FQGNSA. The CDR3 extends over 11 amino acids. CDR3 in DNA: TGTGCCAGCACCGAGGGGGAGACCCAGTACTTC. Translated: CASTEGETQYF.

J is TRBJ1-2 and V is TRBV20-1; TRBD1 agrees at 9 bases. The junction had 5 bases not matched to a gene; V was cut back by 0 bases and J by 3 bases. The CDR3 loop spans 15 amino acids. Germline CDR1 is DFQATT and CDR2 is SNEGSKA (reference sequence). The CDR3 DNA reads as TGCAGTGCTAGAGAATGGACAGGGGAGGACTATGGCTACACCTTC. Translating gives CSAREWTGEDYGYTF.

This clonotype was counted only a few times. The rearrangement links TRBV7-2 to TRBJ2-2; D gene ambiguous. V was shortened by 2 bases and J by 3 bases, with 10 bases between the two germline ends. The CDR3 covers 15 residues. CDR1 and CDR2 (germline): SGHTA, FQGNSA. The CDR3: CASSLRIPDTGELFF. As DNA, the CDR3 is TGTGCCAGCAGCTTAAGGATCCCTGACACCGGGGAGCTGTTTTTT.

This clonotype was detected many times. The chain joins TRBV12-3 or TRBV12-4 to TRBJ2-5, with D possibly matching TRBD2 (5 bases). Trimming removed 3 bases from V and 1 base from J, with 6 bases in between. The CDR3 runs 13 residues. CDR3 residues: CASSFRGQETQYF. The CDR3, as DNA: TGTGCCAGCAGTTTTCGGGGCCAAGAGACCCAGTACTTC.

The V and J genes are TRBV9 and TRBJ2-7; D is unclear. Germline V gene sequence: CDR1 SGDLS, CDR2 YYNGEE. CDR3 length equals 13 residues. Trimming took 3 bases from V and 5 from J, leaving 12 bases between them. CDR3 region: CASSGIGLDEQYF. DNA of the CDR3: TGTGCCAGCAGCGGGATTGGGCTAGACGAGCAGTACTTC. Filled out from reference TRBV9 and TRBJ2-7, the complete variable domain reads DSGVTQTPKHLITATGQRVTLRCSPRSGDLSVYWYQQSLDQGLQFLIQYYNGEERAKGNILERFSAQQFPDLHSELNLSSLELGDSALYFCASSGIGLDEQYFGPGTRLTVT.

This clonotype was counted many times. The chain employs TRBV7-2 and TRBJ1-1; D possibly corresponds to TRBD1 (6 bases). Germline V gene data show CDR1 as SGHTA and CDR2 as FQGNSA. The germline V and J ends were trimmed by 4 bases and 10 bases, with 25 bases remaining between them. This CDR3 is built from 16 residues. As DNA, the CDR3 is TGTGCCAGCAGCTCTAGGGGGAGTGGGGGGCGGATACGAGCTTTCTTT. It encodes CASSSRGSGGRIRAFF.

There are many counts of this clonotype. The chain carries TRBV12-3 or TRBV12-4 and TRBJ2-5; tentatively, D is TRBD2 (7 bases). The CDR3 loop spans 14 amino acids. Trimming took 10 bases from V and 4 from J, leaving 19 bases between them. The CDR3 nucleotides are TGTGCCATCCCAGGGTACAGGGAGGGAGAGACCCAGTACTTC. Protein product: CAIPGYREGETQYF.

There are many counts of this clonotype. This chain joins TRBV6-6 and TRBJ2-1, with D possibly TRBD1 on 6 matching bases. The CDR3 consists of 12 residues. The ends were cut back, 8 bases at V and 6 bases at J, with 11 bases in the middle. Germline assignment: CDR1 MNHNY and CDR2 SVGAGI (reference sequence). CDR3 in amino acids: CASRGRGNEQFF. CDR3 DNA sequence: TGTGCCAGCCGGGGCAGGGGCAATGAGCAGTTCTTC.

As for this clonotype: A much larger clone differs by one base, so this may be a read error. The chain couples TRBV11-2 to TRBJ1-1; tentatively, D is TRBD1 (5 bases). In germline, CDR1 is SGHAT, CDR2 FQNNGV. There are 12 residues in the CDR3. The germline V and J ends were trimmed by 5 bases and 7 bases, with 11 bases remaining between them. The CDR3 DNA reads TGTGCCAGCAGCCCATTCGGGGGTGAAGCTTTCTTT. Its translation is CASSPFGGEAFF.

Only a few counts were recorded for this clonotype. V is TRBV6-1 and J is TRBJ2-5; TRBD2 matches at 8 bases. This CDR3 region has 16 residues. CDR1 is MNHNS and CDR2 is SASEGT in the germline V gene. V gave up 2 bases and J gave up 1 base; unmatched junction bases: 6. CDR3 loop: CASSELPSGFQETQYF. DNA for the CDR3: TGTGCCAGCAGTGAACTGCCTAGCGGGTTCCAAGAGACCCAGTACTTC.

This clonotype was seen only a few times. The chain is built from TRBV27 and TRBJ2-3; the match to TRBD2 covers 7 bases. The CDR3 consists of 14 residues. V lost 10 bases and J lost 2; bases outside the gene matches: 9. The germline CDR1 and CDR2 sequences are MNHEY and SMNVEV (reference sequence). CDR3 protein: CAIAQAGPTDTQYF. CDR3 nucleotides: TGTGCCATCGCTCAAGCGGGGCCCACAGATACGCAGTATTTT.

As concerns this clonotype: A much larger clone lies one base from this, so it may be a read error. The chain links TRBV29-1 to TRBJ2-5; 9 nucleotides agree with TRBD1. The CDR3 has 12 residues. CDR1 is SQVTM, CDR2 ANQGSEA, per germline. CDR3 sequence (DNA): TGCACCGGCGGACAGGGGCAAGAGACCCAGTACTTC. Its protein product is CTGGQGQETQYF.

This clonotype has a count of ten or more. The rearrangement uses TRBV29-1 and TRBJ1-2; the D is unclear. Trimming stripped 4 bases from V and 0 bases from J, with 12 bases between. The CDR3 is made up of 14 amino acids. Germline V gene lookup returns CDR1 SQVTM and CDR2 ANQGSEA. CDR3 protein: CSVAPGESNYGYTF. DNA of the CDR3: TGCAGCGTTGCCCCTGGCGAGTCTAACTATGGCTACACCTTC.